One and the same sample provided the 3 T cell receptor beta chains below, sequenced in a study of response to subunit inactivated influenza vaccine. TCRdb used MiXCR to reprocess the RT-PCR reads, holding one entry per CDR3 protein. The data hold about 570,000 distinct CDR3 sequences, with around 11% observed a single time. The same sample was also used in a study of T cells expressing NK-cell markers. That source notes: In generating TCR beta cDNA, 5'RACE template switching with UMIs was used.

The specimen was PBMCs from blood, collected on the day of vaccination. All receptors derive from a man over 45 who received an inactivated influenza vaccine.

There are a few counts of this clonotype. This chain links TRBV2 with TRBJ2-1; D is perhaps TRBD1 (6 bases). This CDR3 is 15 amino acids long. Trimming cost V 7 bases and J 7 bases, with 20 bases left between them. Germline V CDR1 and CDR2: SNHLY, FYNNEI. CDR3 region: CASTSQGAPGNEQFF. In nucleotides, the CDR3 is TGTGCCAGCACCTCACAGGGCGCCCCGGGGAATGAGCAGTTCTTC.

V and J are TRBV7-2 and TRBJ2-3; D is ambiguous. The germline V gene encodes CDR1 SGHTA and CDR2 FQGNSA. The length of the CDR3 is 17 residues. Trimming took 2 bases from V and 3 from J, leaving 18 bases between them. CDR3 nucleotides: TGTGCCAGCAGCTTAACAAACTTGGGCGGATTGACAGATACGCAGTATTTT. It yields the protein CASSLTNLGGLTDTQYF.

This clonotype has just a few counts. The chain has TRBV29-1 and TRBJ2-1; 14 positions match TRBD2. The CDR3 is 12 residues long. The J segment lost 12 bases and the V segment lost 7 bases, leaving 5 bases of the junction unmatched. From germline, CDR1 is SQVTM and CDR2 ANQGSEA. CDR3 sequence: CSAGLAGASQFF. The CDR3 nucleotides read TGCAGCGCGGGACTAGCGGGAGCTTCGCAGTTCTTC.